This TCR beta chain was sequenced for a study of OX40 agonist ivuxolimab in advanced cancers. Across the study: At 65% to 85% male, the cohort had a mean age of about 55 years, ranging from about 23 to 79. Three dose-escalation patients had partial responses: one with hepatocellular carcinoma and two with cutaneous melanoma.

This clone was found a few times. Its target is unknown. TCRdb keeps only in-frame clones here, not all; method: immunoSEQ multiplex PCR. The data show 75,000 to 95,000 clones, approximately 85% seen once. The CDR3 has 14 residues. CDR1 LNHDA and CDR2 SQIVND come from the germline V gene (reference sequence). The trim removed 0 bases at V and 2 bases at J, leaving 0 bases unmatched. Study observations and caveats: Partly responding patients at 0.1-3.0 mg/kg showed some of the smallest clonal expansion. Researchers report that CD8+ T cells had, on average, more expanded clones than CD4+.

The origin of this receptor is an adult with an advanced solid tumor such as melanoma, head and neck, liver or kidney cancer. The sequences come from CD4+ or CD8+ T cells sorted from blood, collected in a trial of the OX40 agonist ivuxolimab. The chain combines TRBV19 with TRBJ1-2, with 7 bases matching TRBD1. DNA of the CDR3: TGTGCCAGTAGTATAGAGACAGGGAACTATGGCTACACCTTC. Its translation: CASSIETGNYGYTF.